The next 2 T cell receptor beta chains were all read from a single sample in a study of cytomegalovirus exposure and HLA in healthy donors. The PCR was carried out with 60 Vbeta primers and 13 Jbeta primers. Profiling relied on immunoSEQ multiplex PCR, and the TCRdb table lists in-frame clones only, not all of them. The table includes roughly 97,000 clones, over 8% detected once. Sequenced: PBMCs. The receptors stem from a man aged 50 or older in good health and CMV-seropositive.

This clone turned up a few times. V usage is TRBV7-2 and J usage is TRBJ2-2; TRBD1 might be the D (5 bases). V lost 3 bases and J lost 6, with 11 bases in between. The CDR3 consists of 14 residues. Germline V gene data show CDR1 as SGHTA and CDR2 as FQGNSA. As DNA, the CDR3 is TGTGCCAGCAGCTTTTCGCAGGGCTCCGGGGAGCTGTTTTTT. Residues: CASSFSQGSGELFF.

This clone was counted only a few times. V usage is TRBV10-2 and J usage is TRBJ1-4; 8 positions agree with TRBD1. The length of the CDR3 is 14 residues. J lost 8 bases, V lost 7 bases, and 9 bases had no gene match. Germline loops: CDR1 WSHSY, CDR2 SAAADI. The CDR3 region has the DNA TGCGCCAGCAAGCAGGGGGCTTCACAAGAAAAACTGTTTTTT. It specifies CASKQGASQEKLFF.